The TCR beta chain described here comes from a study of shared clonotypes between healthy human individuals. Study-level points and caveats: Shared clonotypes: about 5% naive CD4, about 4% naive CD8, about 2.4% memory CD4, about 0.41% memory CD8. Shared clonotypes across all four donors exceeded non-shared ones in generation probability.

Notes on this clone: Its antigen is as yet unknown.

Authors' methods: With immunoSEQ giving junction-only sequences and no quality scores, filtering differed. Some clones are missing from TCRdb's copy, which holds only in-frame ones; the method was immunoSEQ multiplex PCR. Clone size and the V and J calls come from that table; the DNA yielded D and trimming. The sample has 400,000 or so clones; around 96% are singletons. The sequence was obtained from a young man in good health. Material for sequencing was memory CD8+ T cells sorted from blood. Subset denoted: CD45RO+ cells pooled with CCR7-negative TemRA cells.

The CDR3 DNA is TGTGCCAGCAGTTACAGGGGGGACGAGCAGTACTTC. Its protein product is CASSYRGDEQYF. The chain uses TRBV13 and TRBJ2-7, with 8 positions matching TRBD1. This CDR3 spans 12 amino acids. Germline V CDR1 and CDR2: PRHDT, FYEKMQ (reference sequence). With 6 bases clipped from V and 5 bases from J, the junction kept 3 bases outside the gene matches.